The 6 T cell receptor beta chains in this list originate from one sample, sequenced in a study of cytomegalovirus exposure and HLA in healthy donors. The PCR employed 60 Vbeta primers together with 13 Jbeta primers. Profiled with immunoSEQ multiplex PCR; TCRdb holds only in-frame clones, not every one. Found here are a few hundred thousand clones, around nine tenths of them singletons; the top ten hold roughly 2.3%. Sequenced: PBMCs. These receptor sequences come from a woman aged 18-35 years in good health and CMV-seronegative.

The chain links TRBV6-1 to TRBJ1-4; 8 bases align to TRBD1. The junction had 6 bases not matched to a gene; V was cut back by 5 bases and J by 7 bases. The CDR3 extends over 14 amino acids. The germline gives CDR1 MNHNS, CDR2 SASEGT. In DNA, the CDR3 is TGTGCCAGCAGTTCGGGACAGGTTGGTGAAAAACTGTTTTTT. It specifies CASSSGQVGEKLFF.

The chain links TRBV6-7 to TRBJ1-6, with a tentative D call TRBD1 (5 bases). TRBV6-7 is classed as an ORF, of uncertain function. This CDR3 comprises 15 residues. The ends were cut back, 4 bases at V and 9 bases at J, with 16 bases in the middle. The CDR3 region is CASSSGEDCGSPLHF. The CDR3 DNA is TGTGCCAGCAGTTCGGGGGAGGACTGCGGTTCACCCCTCCACTTT.

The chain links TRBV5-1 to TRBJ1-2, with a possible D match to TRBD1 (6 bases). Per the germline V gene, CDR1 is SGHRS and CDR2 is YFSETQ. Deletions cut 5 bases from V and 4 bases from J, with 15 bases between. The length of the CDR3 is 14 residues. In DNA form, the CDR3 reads TGCGCCAGCAGTCTTTCAGGGGTTGGCTATGGCTACACCTTC. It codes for CASSLSGVGYGYTF.

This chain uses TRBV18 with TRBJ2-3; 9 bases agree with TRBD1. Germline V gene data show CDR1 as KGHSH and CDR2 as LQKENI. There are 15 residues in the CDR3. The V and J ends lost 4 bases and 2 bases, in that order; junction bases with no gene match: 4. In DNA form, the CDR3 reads TGTGCCAGCTCACTCCGGGACAGGGCCACAGATACGCAGTATTTT. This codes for CASSLRDRATDTQYF.

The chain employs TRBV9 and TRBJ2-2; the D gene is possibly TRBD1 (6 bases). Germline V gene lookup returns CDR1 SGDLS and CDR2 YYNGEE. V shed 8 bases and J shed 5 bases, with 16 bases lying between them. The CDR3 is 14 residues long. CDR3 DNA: TGTGCCAGTAGGACAGAAGCATTAACCGGGGAGCTGTTTTTT. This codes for CASRTEALTGELFF.

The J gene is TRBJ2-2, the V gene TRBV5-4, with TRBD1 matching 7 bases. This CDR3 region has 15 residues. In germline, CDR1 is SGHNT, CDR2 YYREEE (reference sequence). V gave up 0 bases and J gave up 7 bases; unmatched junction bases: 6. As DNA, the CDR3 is TGTGCCAGCAGCTTGGTCGACAGGGCGGTCGGGGAGCTGTTTTTT. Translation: CASSLVDRAVGELFF.